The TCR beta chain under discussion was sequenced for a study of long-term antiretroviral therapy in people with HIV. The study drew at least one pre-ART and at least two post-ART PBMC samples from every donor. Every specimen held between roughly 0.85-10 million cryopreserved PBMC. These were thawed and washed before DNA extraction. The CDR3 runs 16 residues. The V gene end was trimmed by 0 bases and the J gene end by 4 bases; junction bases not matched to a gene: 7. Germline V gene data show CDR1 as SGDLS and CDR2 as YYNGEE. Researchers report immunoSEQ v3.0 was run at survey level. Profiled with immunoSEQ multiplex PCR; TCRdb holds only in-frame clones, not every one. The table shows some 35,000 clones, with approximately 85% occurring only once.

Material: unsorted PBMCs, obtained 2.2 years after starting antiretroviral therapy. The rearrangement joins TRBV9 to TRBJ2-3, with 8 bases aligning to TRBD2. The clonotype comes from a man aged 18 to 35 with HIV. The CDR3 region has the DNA TGTGCCAGCAGCGTAGATGCTCGGGAGGGTCCAGATACGCAGTATTTT. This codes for CASSVDAREGPDTQYF.